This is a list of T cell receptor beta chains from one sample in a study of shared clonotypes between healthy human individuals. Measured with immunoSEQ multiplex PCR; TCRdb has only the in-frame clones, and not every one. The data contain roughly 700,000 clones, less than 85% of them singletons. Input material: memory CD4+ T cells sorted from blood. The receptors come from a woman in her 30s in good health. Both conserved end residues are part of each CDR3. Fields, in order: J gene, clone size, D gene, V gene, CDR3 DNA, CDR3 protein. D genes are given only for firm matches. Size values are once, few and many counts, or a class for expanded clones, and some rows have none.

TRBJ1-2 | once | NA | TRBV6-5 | TGTGCCAGCAGTTCGCCAGGGACGAACTATGGCTACACCTTC | CASSSPGTNYGYTF
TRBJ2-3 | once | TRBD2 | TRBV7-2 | TGTGCCAGCACCATTGTAGCGGGAATGGCAGATACGCAGTATTTT | CASTIVAGMADTQYF
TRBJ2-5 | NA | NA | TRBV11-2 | TGTGCCAGCAGCTTAGTGCTGGGGGCAAGTCAAGAGACCCAGTACTTC | CASSLVLGASQETQYF
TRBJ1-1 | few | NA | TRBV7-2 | TGTGCCAGCAGCTTAGGGACAACGAACACTGAAGCTTTCTTT | CASSLGTTNTEAFF
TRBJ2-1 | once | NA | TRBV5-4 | TGTGCCAGCAGCTTCCAACCCGCGGACAATGAGCAGTTCTTC | CASSFQPADNEQFF
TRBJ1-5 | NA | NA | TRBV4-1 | TGCGCCAGCAGCCAAGAAAGGGCTGGGGGTCAGCCCCAGCATTTT | CASSQERAGGQPQHF
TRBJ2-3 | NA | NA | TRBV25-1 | TGTGCCAGCAGTGACGGGGCCATAACAGATACGCAGTATTTT | CASSDGAITDTQYF
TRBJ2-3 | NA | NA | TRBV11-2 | TGTGCCAGCAGCTTAGATCGAGGCAGGGGCCGCACAGATACGCAGTATTTT | CASSLDRGRGRTDTQYF
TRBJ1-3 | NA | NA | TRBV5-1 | TGCGCCAGCAGCTTGGGCACCGCCGGAAACACCATATATTTT | CASSLGTAGNTIYF
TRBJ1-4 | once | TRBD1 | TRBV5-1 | TGCGCCAGCAGCCTAGAGACAGGGGTGGATGAAAAACTGTTTTTT | CASSLETGVDEKLFF
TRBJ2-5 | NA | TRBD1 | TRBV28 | TGTGCCAGCAGTTTATCGGCAGGGGGCGGTCAGCGAGAGACCCAGTACTTC | CASSLSAGGGQRETQYF
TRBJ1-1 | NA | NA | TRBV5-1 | TGCGCCAGCAGCTCCAGCCCGGCGAACACTGAAGCTTTCTTT | CASSSSPANTEAFF
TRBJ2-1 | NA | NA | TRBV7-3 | TGTGCCAGCAGCTTAAGAGGTGGCGGGCAGTTCTTC | CASSLRGGGQFF
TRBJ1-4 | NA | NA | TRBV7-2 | TGTGCCAGCAGCACCCAAACAGGCACAACTAATGAAAAACTGTTTTTT | CASSTQTGTTNEKLFF
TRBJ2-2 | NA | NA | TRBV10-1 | TGCGCCAGCAAACGGGAGTACACCGGGGAGCTGTTTTTT | CASKREYTGELFF
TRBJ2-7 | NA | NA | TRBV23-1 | TGCGCCAGCAGTCAATCAGAAAATTGGGGACTGACAAGTGGCGAGCAGTACTTC | CASSQSENWGLTSGEQYF
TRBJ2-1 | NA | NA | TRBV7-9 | TGTGCCAGCAGCCTCGCCGGGACGGGAGAGCAGTTCTTC | CASSLAGTGEQFF
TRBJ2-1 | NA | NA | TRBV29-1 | TGCAGCGTTGGATACAAAAATGAGCAGTTCTTC | CSVGYKNEQFF
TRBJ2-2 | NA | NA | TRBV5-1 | TGCGCCAGCAGCTTGGGGGACTCCTACACCGGGGAGCTGTTTTTT | CASSLGDSYTGELFF
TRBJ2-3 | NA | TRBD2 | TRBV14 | TGTGCCAGCAGCCAAGTAGGCGGGAGAAGAGGGGATACGCAGTATTTT | CASSQVGGRRGDTQYF
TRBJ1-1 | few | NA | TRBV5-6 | TGTGCCAGTCGGCGGGCAGGGAGGGATACTGAAGCTTTCTTT | CASRRAGRDTEAFF
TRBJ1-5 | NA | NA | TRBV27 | TGTGCCAGCAGTTTACACAGGGTAGGAAATCAGCCCCAGCATTTT | CASSLHRVGNQPQHF
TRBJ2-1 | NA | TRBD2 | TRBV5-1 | TGCGCCAGCAGCGCAGCTAGCGGGAGTTACAATGAGCAGTTCTTC | CASSAASGSYNEQFF
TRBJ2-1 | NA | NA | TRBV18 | TGTGCCAGCTCACCACCGGCCGAGAATGAGCAGTTCTTC | CASSPPAENEQFF
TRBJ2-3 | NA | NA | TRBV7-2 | TGTGCCAGCAGCAACCGGGCCGCAAAAGTCGATACGCAGTATTTT | CASSNRAAKVDTQYF
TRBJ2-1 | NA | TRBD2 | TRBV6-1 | TGTGCCAGCAGTGAAAGTAGCGGGAGGGCCGTAGAGCAGTTCTTC | CASSESSGRAVEQFF
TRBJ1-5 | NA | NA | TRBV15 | TGTGCCACCAGCAGTCTTAGACAGCAGCCCCAGCATTTT | CATSSLRQQPQHF
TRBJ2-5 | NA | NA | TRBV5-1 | TGCGCCAGCAGCTTGGGGAGACAACTAGAGACCCAGTACTTC | CASSLGRQLETQYF
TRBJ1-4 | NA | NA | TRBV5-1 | TGCGCCAGCAGCTCCGGAGGGGGTGCAACTAATGAAAAACTGTTTTTT | CASSSGGGATNEKLFF
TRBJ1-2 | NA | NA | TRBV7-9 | TGTGCCAGCAGCTTAGCAAGACCCCCCTATGGCTACACCTTC | CASSLARPPYGYTF
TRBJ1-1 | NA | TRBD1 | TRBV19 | TGTGCCAGTACGGGACAGGGAGGCACTGAAGCTTTCTTT | CASTGQGGTEAFF
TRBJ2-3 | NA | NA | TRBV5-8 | TGTGCCAGCAGCTTGCGTGGGGGGGATACGCAGTATTTT | CASSLRGGDTQYF
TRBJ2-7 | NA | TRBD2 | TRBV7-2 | TGTGCCAGCAGCACTCCGGGAGGCCTCTCAAGCTCCTACGAGCAGTACTTC | CASSTPGGLSSSYEQYF
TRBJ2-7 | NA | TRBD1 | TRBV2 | TGTGCCAGCTCCAGACAGGGTCAATCCTACGAGCAGTACTTC | CASSRQGQSYEQYF
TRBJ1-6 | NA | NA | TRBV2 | TGTGCCAGTCTCTCGAGCTCCTATAATTCACCCCTCCACTTT | CASLSSSYNSPLHF
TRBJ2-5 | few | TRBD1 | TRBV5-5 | TGTGCCAGCAGCTTGAGACAGGGTAGCGAGACCCAGTACTTC | CASSLRQGSETQYF
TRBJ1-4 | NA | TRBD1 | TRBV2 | TGTGCCAGCAGTTATCAGGGGGCCTTTAATGAAAAACTGTTTTTT | CASSYQGAFNEKLFF
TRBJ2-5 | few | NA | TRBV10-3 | TGTGCCATCAGTGTAGGTACGCAAGAGACCCAGTACTTC | CAISVGTQETQYF
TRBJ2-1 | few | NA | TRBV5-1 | TGCGCCAGCAGCTTGGCGACAGGCGGCTACAATGAGCAGTTCTTC | CASSLATGGYNEQFF
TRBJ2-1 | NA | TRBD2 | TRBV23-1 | TGCGCCAGCAGCACCGGGACTAGCGGGAGGCCTTACAATGAGCAGTTCTTC | CASSTGTSGRPYNEQFF
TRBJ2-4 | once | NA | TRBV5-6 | TGTGCCAGCAGCTTGTGGCAGAAGATTGGCAAAAACATTCAGTACTTC | CASSLWQKIGKNIQYF
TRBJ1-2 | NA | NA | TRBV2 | TGTGCCAGCACCAGGGAGGGCTATGGCTACACCTTC | CASTREGYGYTF
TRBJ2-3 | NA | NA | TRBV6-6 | TGTGCCAGCACCCGACTAGTCGCAGATACGCAGTATTTT | CASTRLVADTQYF
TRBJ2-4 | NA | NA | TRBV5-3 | TGTGCCAGAAGCTTGTCCGAAGCCAAAAACATTCAGTACTTC | CARSLSEAKNIQYF
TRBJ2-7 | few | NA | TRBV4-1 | TGCGCCAGCAGCCAAGCCCAGGGACAAGGGGCCCCCGAGCAGTACTTC | CASSQAQGQGAPEQYF
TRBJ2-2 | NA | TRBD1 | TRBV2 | TGTGCCAGCGTGCTGGATTCCGGGACAGTGAACACCGGGGAGCTGTTTTTT | CASVLDSGTVNTGELFF
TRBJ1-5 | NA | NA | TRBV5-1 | TGCGCCAGCAGCTTGGCCGCCGGGGGAAGTCAGCCCCAGCATTTT | CASSLAAGGSQPQHF
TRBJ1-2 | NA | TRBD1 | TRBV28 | TGTGCCAGCAGTAACGCAGGGGGCTATGGCTACACCTTC | CASSNAGGYGYTF
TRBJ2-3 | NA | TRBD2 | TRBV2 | TGTGCCAGCCACCGACTAGCGGGAGGGCTAGATACGCAGTATTTT | CASHRLAGGLDTQYF
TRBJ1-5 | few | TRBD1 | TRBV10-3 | TGTGCCATATCGGACAGGGGGCTCGATCAGCCCCAGCATTTT | CAISDRGLDQPQHF
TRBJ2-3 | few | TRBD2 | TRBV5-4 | TGTGCCAGCAGCCAAGGGACTAGCGGGAGCACAGATACGCAGTATTTT | CASSQGTSGSTDTQYF
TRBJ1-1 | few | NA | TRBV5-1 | TGCGCCAGCAGCGGGGGACACGAATACGCTGAAGCTTTCTTT | CASSGGHEYAEAFF
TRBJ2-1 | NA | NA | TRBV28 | TGTGCCAGCAGTTTGTCTACAGATGAGCAGTTCTTC | CASSLSTDEQFF
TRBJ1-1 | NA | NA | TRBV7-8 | TGTGCCAGCAGCTTCCTGGGTCGGGCGAACACTGAAGCTTTCTTT | CASSFLGRANTEAFF